Reported below is one T cell receptor beta chain. Antigen: not known. These data are taken from a study of CD8+CD57+ T cells in acquired aplastic anemia. Study in general: The mean DNA yield obtained from sorted CD4+ and CD8+ cells came to around 3 ug. Mean read depth for CD4+ cells from healthy donors was around 11 million.

The template used for profiling TCR beta VDJ and CDR3 was genomic DNA. MiXCR, run by TCRdb on the reads, gives a single entry per CDR3 protein. The sample has some 200,000 distinct CDR3 sequences; 30% to 35% are singletons. Study results and limitations: Patients and controls shared approximately 30 CD8+ CDR3 sequences, highly expressed in patients. CD8+ Simpson's diversity showed no significant patient-control difference.

This receptor was identified in a human donor in good health, serving as a control. The specimen was sorted CD4+, CD8+, or CD8+CD57+ T cells (not recorded which) from PBMCs.

The CDR3 DNA sequence: TGTGCCAGCAGCCCGGACAGGGGCTTTCTTAATGAAAAACTGTTTTTT. It encodes CASSPDRGFLNEKLFF. J is TRBJ1-4 and V is TRBV2, with 9 bases aligning to TRBD1. From germline, CDR1 is SNHLY and CDR2 FYNNEI. Losses at the gene ends were 6 bases for V and 4 bases for J; bases not matched to a gene: 9. The CDR3 runs 16 residues. The entire variable domain, with the rest obtained from reference TRBV2 and TRBJ1-4, is as follows: EPEVTQTPSHQVTQMGQEVILRCVPISNHLYFYWYRQILGQKVEFLVSFYNNEISEKSEIFDDQFSVERPDGSNFTLKIRSTKLEDSAMYFCASSPDRGFLNEKLFFGSGTQLSVL.